This T cell receptor (beta chain) was captured in a study of blood T cells in healthy people across ages. Whole-study results and caveats: One million T cells yielded diversity estimates that were considered underestimates. More naive CD4+ cells and higher diversity marked long-lived donors relative to aged donors.

For the second PCR, which ran for roughly 7 to 11 cycles, a sample-barcoded 5' primer and a J-beta primer mix were used. TCRdb analysed the 5' RACE reads with MiXCR anew, one entry per CDR3 protein. The table shows about 1.4 million distinct CDR3 sequences, with 45% to 70% occurring only once. Germline V lookup: CDR1 SGHVS, CDR2 FQNEAQ. Trimming took off 5 bases at V and 4 bases at J, with 19 bases between the two ends. CDR3 length: 16 amino acids. For this clonotype: The antigen is not known.

Sample donors were healthy Caucasian individuals that came from Russia, aged about 6 to 95. The total RNA that was extracted per sample amounted to at least 5.5 micrograms. The chain links TRBV7-8 to TRBJ2-3; D gene ambiguous. The sequencing input was blood. The sequence was collected from a man aged 18 to 29 in good health. The CDR3 loop reads CASSREGRLFADTQYF. The CDR3 nucleotides are TGTGCCAGCAGCCGAGAAGGACGGCTTTTTGCAGATACGCAGTATTTT.